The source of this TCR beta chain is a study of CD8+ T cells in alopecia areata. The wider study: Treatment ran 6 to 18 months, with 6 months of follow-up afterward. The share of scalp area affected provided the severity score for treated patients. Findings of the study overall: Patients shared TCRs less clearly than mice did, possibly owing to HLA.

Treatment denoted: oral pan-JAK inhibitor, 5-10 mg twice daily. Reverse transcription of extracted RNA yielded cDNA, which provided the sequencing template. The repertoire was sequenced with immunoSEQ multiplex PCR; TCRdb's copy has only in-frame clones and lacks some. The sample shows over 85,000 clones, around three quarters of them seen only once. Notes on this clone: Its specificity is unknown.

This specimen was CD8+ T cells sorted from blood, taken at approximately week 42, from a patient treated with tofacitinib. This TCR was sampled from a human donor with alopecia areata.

Here the CDR3 reads CASSQTTGLVFF. In DNA form, the CDR3 reads TGTGCCAGCAGCCAGACGACAGGGCTTGTTTTCTTT. The chain joins TRBV14 to TRBJ1-1, with 7 bases matching TRBD1. Trimming removed 3 bases from V and 13 bases from J; junction bases left unmatched: 8. CDR1 SGHDN and CDR2 FVKESK come from the germline V gene. This CDR3 spans 12 amino acids.